The 17 T cell receptor beta chains listed next were all sequenced from one sample in a study of T and B cells in COVID-19 patients. BIOMED2 TRB-A/B primer pools were used in multiplex TRB PCR. Using its own MiXCR run on the multiplex PCR reads, TCRdb lists one record per CDR3 protein. Of about 7,000 distinct CDR3 sequences in the sample, roughly a quarter were seen once. Blood genomic DNA input for TRB amplification was about 240-550 ng. The sample taken for sequencing was blood. The source is a human donor with active COVID-19.

By sample share, this clonotype is medium-sized. The chain uses TRBV29-1 and TRBJ2-5; D not resolved. The CDR3 totals 9 residues. The V and J ends lost 3 bases and 5 bases respectively, with 1 base between them. Looked up from germline, CDR1 is SQVTM and CDR2 is ANQGSEA. CDR3: CSVDETQYF. DNA of the CDR3: TGCAGCGTTGACGAGACCCAGTACTTC.

In this sample, this clonotype is large (0.1 to 1%). The rearrangement joins TRBV5-6 to TRBJ2-7; TRBD2 agrees at 9 bases. The CDR3 is 15 amino acids. CDR1 and CDR2 (germline): SGHDT, YYEEEE. J was trimmed by 3 bases and V by 3 bases; bases with no gene match: 7. The CDR3 sequence: CASSSLTSGRYEQYF. For the CDR3, the DNA is TGTGCCAGCAGCTCGTTGACTAGCGGTCGCTACGAGCAGTACTTC.

This clonotype was counted between two and nine times. The chain joins TRBV5-6 to TRBJ1-1; D might be TRBD1 (5 bases). The length of the CDR3 is 16 residues. Trimming stripped 3 bases from V and 0 bases from J, with 15 bases between. CDR1 SGHDT and CDR2 YYEEEE come from the germline V gene. CDR3 sequence reads: CASSSAGGIMNTEAFF. CDR3 bases: TGTGCCAGCAGCTCGGCGGGGGGGATCATGAACACTGAAGCTTTCTTT.

A remark on this clonotype: Given a much more abundant clone one base away, this may be a read error. The chain has TRBV6-5 and TRBJ2-3, with D perhaps TRBD2 (5 bases). CDR1 is MNHEY and CDR2 is SVGAGI in the germline V gene. The CDR3 totals 14 residues. This chain's CDR3 is CVSRKLEPTDTQYF. DNA for the CDR3: TGTGTCAGCAGGAAACTAGAACCCACAGATACGCAGTATTTT.

The chain has TRBV6-1 and TRBJ2-1, with TRBD2 matching 11 bases. J gave up 3 bases and V 6 bases, and 7 bases lay outside the gene matches. Germline V gene data show CDR1 as MNHNS and CDR2 as SASEGT. The CDR3 is 16 amino acids. This CDR3 reads CASSETGTSGYNEQFF. DNA for the CDR3: TGTGCCAGCAGCGAGACTGGGACTAGCGGCTACAATGAGCAGTTCTTC.

The rearrangement uses TRBV13 and TRBJ1-4; D gene ambiguous. Germline assignment: CDR1 PRHDT and CDR2 FYEKMQ (reference sequence). V shed 4 bases and J shed 2 bases, with 11 bases lying between them. This CDR3 is built from 15 residues. The chain's CDR3 is CASSSRGSTNEKLFF. The CDR3 DNA reads TGTGCCAGCAGCTCCCGGGGTTCTACTAATGAAAAACTGTTTTTT. Supplemented by reference TRBV13 and TRBJ1-4, the full variable domain reads AAGVIQSPRHLIKEKRETATLKCYPIPRHDTVYWYQQGPGQDPQFLISFYEKMQSDKGSIPDRFSAQQFSDYHSELNMSSLELGDSALYFCASSSRGSTNEKLFFGSGTQLSVL.

The chain has TRBV5-4 and TRBJ1-4, with 7 bases aligning to TRBD1. Germline trimming cut 5 bases from V and 11 bases from J; bases unmatched to any gene: 15. The CDR3 spans 15 residues. CDR1 is SGHNT, CDR2 YYREEE, per germline (reference sequence). The CDR3 protein is CASSEKGPPGGKLFF. The CDR3 DNA reads as TGTGCCAGCAGTGAAAAAGGCCCTCCAGGGGGGAAACTGTTTTTT. The full variable domain, with the rest looked up from reference TRBV5-4 and TRBJ1-4, is ETGVTQSPTHLIKTRGQQVTLRCSSQSGHNTVSWYQQALGQGPQFIFQYYREEENGRGNFPPRFSGLQFPNYSSELNVNALELDDSALYLCASSEKGPPGGKLFFGSGTQLSVL.

This clonotype has a count of ten or more. The rearrangement uses TRBV6-5 and TRBJ1-5; TRBD1 is a possible D gene (6 bases). The CDR3 runs to 16 residues. V was shortened by 4 bases and J by 11 bases, with 24 bases between the two germline ends. Germline V lookup: CDR1 MNHEY, CDR2 SVGAGI. CDR3 sequence (DNA): TGTGCCAGCAGTTCTCACCGGGACACCAGACCCGAAACCCAGCATTTT. It translates to CASSSHRDTRPETQHF.

This clonotype is judged medium-sized. The chain combines TRBV13 with TRBJ2-3, with TRBD2 matching 8 bases. The CDR3 covers 15 residues. From germline, CDR1 is PRHDT and CDR2 FYEKMQ (reference sequence). After removal of 5 bases from V and 0 bases from J, the junction contained 4 bases not matched to a gene. The CDR3: CASSLQRESTDTQYF. CDR3 coding DNA: TGTGCCAGCAGCCTTCAGCGGGAGAGCACAGATACGCAGTATTTT.

This clonotype is termed medium-sized. V gene TRBV19 combines with J gene TRBJ1-1; weak D call: TRBD1 (5 bases). Germline values: CDR1 LNHDA, CDR2 SQIVND (reference sequence). Trimming shortened V by 6 bases and J by 6 bases, and 14 bases separated the two germline ends. The length of the CDR3 is 13 residues. Written as DNA, the CDR3 is TGTGCCAGTAGCACTACCCTACAGGCTGAAGCTTTCTTT. This gives the protein CASSTTLQAEAFF.

This clonotype was found a few times. CDR3 sequence (DNA): TGTGCCAGCAGCACAGGAGGGGAGCCCCAGCATTTT. This sequence encodes CASSTGGEPQHF. The chain is built from TRBV5-5 and TRBJ1-5, with D perhaps TRBD1 (5 bases). The CDR3 is made up of 12 amino acids. V dropped 4 bases and J dropped 8 bases, with 10 bases sitting between them. Germline assignment: CDR1 SGHKS and CDR2 YYEKEE (reference sequence).

The sample holds a few counts of this clonotype. The chain is built from TRBV7-9 and TRBJ1-6; 11 bases map to TRBD1. The V gene end was trimmed by 4 bases and the J gene end by 9 bases; junction bases not matched to a gene: 2. In germline, CDR1 is SEHNR, CDR2 FQNEAQ (reference sequence). There are 14 residues in the CDR3. CDR3 region: CASSSGTGGSPLHF. CDR3 nucleotide sequence: TGTGCCAGCAGCTCCGGGACAGGGGGTTCACCCCTCCACTTT.

The V call is TRBV29-1, the J call TRBJ2-7; 9 bases fit TRBD1. The length of the CDR3 is 13 residues. With V trimmed by 6 bases and J by 1 base, 4 bases remained unmatched. CDR1 and CDR2 from the germline V gene are SQVTM and ANQGSEA. This CDR3 reads CSVGTGSSYEQYF. As DNA, the CDR3 is TGCAGCGTGGGGACAGGGTCATCCTACGAGCAGTACTTC.

By frequency in the sample, this clonotype is medium-sized. V and J are TRBV18 and TRBJ2-1; possibly TRBD1 for D (6 bases). V was clipped by 0 bases and J by 0 bases, with 12 bases between them. Germline V CDR1 and CDR2: KGHSH, LQKENI. CDR3 length: 17 amino acids. The chain's CDR3 is CASSPPDSLSSYNEQFF. CDR3 coding DNA: TGTGCCAGCTCACCACCGGACAGCTTAAGCTCCTACAATGAGCAGTTCTTC.

This clonotype was observed many times. Written as DNA, the CDR3 is TGTGCCACCAGTGATCGACAGGCCGCGCTCACAGATACGCAGTATTTT. Translating it yields CATSDRQAALTDTQYF. The chain carries TRBV24-1 and TRBJ2-3; D perhaps matches TRBD1 (6 bases). In germline, CDR1 is KGHDR, CDR2 SFDVKD. The CDR3 consists of 16 residues. Deletions cut 3 bases from V and 2 bases from J, with 14 bases between.

This clonotype has ten or more counts. V gene TRBV6-2 or TRBV6-3 combines with J gene TRBJ1-6; 9 bases are shared with TRBD1. Germline CDR1 reads MNHEY; CDR2 reads SVGEGT. Trimming removed 6 bases from V and 8 bases from J; junction bases left unmatched: 5. The CDR3 has 14 residues. CDR3 loop: CASRTTGGDSPLHF. The CDR3 nucleotides are TGTGCCAGCAGGACGACAGGGGGAGATTCACCCCTCCACTTT.

By sample fraction, this clonotype is medium-sized. V usage is TRBV19 and J usage is TRBJ1-5; TRBD1 might be the D (5 bases). With 3 bases removed from V and 8 bases from J, the gap between germline ends came to 11 bases. This CDR3 spans 13 amino acids. Germline assignment: CDR1 LNHDA and CDR2 SQIVND (reference sequence). CDR3: CASSMILGEPQHF. The CDR3, as DNA: TGTGCCAGTAGTATGATCCTAGGGGAGCCCCAGCATTTT.